A single sample is the source of the 10 T cell receptor beta chains below, sequenced in a study of blood T cell repertoires in COVID-19. Sequencing used immunoSEQ multiplex PCR; TCRdb keeps in-frame clones, though not all of them. The sample shows approximately 230,000 clones, around 88% of them seen only once. The specimen sequenced was peripheral blood. The receptors were gathered from a woman in her 30s with COVID-19, enrolled during active disease.

The chain employs TRBV14 and TRBJ2-2; no clear D. The germline V gene encodes CDR1 SGHDN and CDR2 FVKESK. The CDR3 has 14 residues. Trimming cost V 0 bases and J 5 bases, with 7 bases left between them. The CDR3 region is CASSQDARTGELFF. The CDR3 nucleotides are TGTGCCAGCAGCCAAGATGCGAGGACCGGGGAGCTGTTTTTT.

This chain uses TRBV11-3 with TRBJ1-3, with D hard to call. V dropped 5 bases and J dropped 8 bases, with 13 bases sitting between them. CDR1 SGHNT and CDR2 YENEEA come from the germline V gene. CDR3 size: 13 residues. The CDR3 nucleotides read TGTGCCAGCAGCGCCCTAGTGATGGACACCATATATTTT. This encodes CASSALVMDTIYF.

This chain connects TRBV12-5 to TRBJ1-1; 10 nucleotides line up with TRBD1. Trimming cost V 6 bases and J 0 bases; bases outside gene matches: 10. There are 17 residues in the CDR3. In germline, CDR1 is LGHNT, CDR2 FRNRAP. This CDR3 reads CASGRGQGLAMNTEAFF. The CDR3 DNA reads as TGTGCTAGTGGCCGGGGACAGGGGTTGGCCATGAACACTGAAGCTTTCTTT.

The chain uses TRBV27 and TRBJ1-2; weak D call: TRBD1 (6 bases). The V gene's germline CDR1 is MNHEY and CDR2 SMNVEV (reference sequence). With 3 bases removed from V and 7 bases from J, the gap between germline ends came to 24 bases. The CDR3 has 17 residues. CDR3 sequence: CASSFRAGAPISSGYTF. As DNA, the CDR3 is TGTGCCAGCAGTTTCCGGGCAGGGGCGCCTATTTCGAGTGGCTACACCTTC.

The chain links TRBV2 to TRBJ1-4; 8 bases are shared with TRBD1. Per the germline V gene, CDR1 is SNHLY and CDR2 is FYNNEI. The trim removed 0 bases at V and 8 bases at J, leaving 8 bases unmatched. The length of the CDR3 is 16 residues. Written as DNA, the CDR3 is TGTGCCAGCAGTGAAGCGCTTCAGGGGGCCGGAGAAAAACTGTTTTTT. It is translated as CASSEALQGAGEKLFF.

This clone came up a few times. The chain links TRBV27 to TRBJ2-7; weak D call: TRBD1 (6 bases). Germline loops: CDR1 MNHEY, CDR2 SMNVEV (reference sequence). V dropped 4 bases and J dropped 5 bases, with 15 bases sitting between them. This CDR3 has 14 residues. The CDR3 region has the DNA TGTGCCAGCAGTTCCACATCGGACAGTCACGAGCAGTACTTC. It specifies CASSSTSDSHEQYF.

The CDR3 loop reads CASSSPRVRTDTQYF. CDR3 in DNA: TGTGCCAGCAGCTCCCCCAGGGTGAGGACAGATACGCAGTATTTT. The gene calls are TRBV7-2 and TRBJ2-3; maybe TRBD1 (5 bases). The CDR3 spans 15 residues. Trimming shortened V by 4 bases and J by 3 bases, and 14 bases separated the two germline ends. Germline V CDR1 and CDR2: SGHTA, FQGNSA.

The genes are TRBV11-3 and TRBJ2-3, with TRBD2 matching over 9 bases. The V and J ends lost 3 bases and 13 bases, in that order; junction bases with no gene match: 2. This CDR3 is built from 11 residues. Germline loops: CDR1 SGHNT, CDR2 YENEEA. The CDR3 region has the DNA TGTGCCAGCAGCTTTGGGACTAGCAAGTATTTT. Translating it yields CASSFGTSKYF.

The CDR3 region is CAAGLAGVREQYF. The CDR3, as DNA: TGTGCCGCTGGACTAGCGGGGGTGCGCGAGCAGTACTTC. The chain uses TRBV6-6 and TRBJ2-7; TRBD2 agrees at 13 bases. V lost 11 bases to trimming and J lost 6 bases; unmatched junction nucleotides: 7. The CDR3 is made up of 13 amino acids. Germline-derived CDR1 and CDR2 are MNHNY and SVGAGI (reference sequence).

The chain links TRBV30 to TRBJ2-5, with D perhaps matching TRBD1 (5 bases). Germline V CDR1 and CDR2: GTSNPN, SVGIG (reference sequence). This CDR3 is 15 amino acids long. The V gene lost 3 bases and the J gene lost 5 bases, with 19 bases spanning the gap. CDR3 bases: TGTGCCTGGAGAGCACCAACAGGACCTCAGGAGACCCAGTACTTC. This gives the protein CAWRAPTGPQETQYF.